Presented here are 15 T cell receptor beta chains from one specimen sequenced in a study of early T cells in non-severe SARS-CoV-2 infection. Each CDR3 protein gets one entry after TCRdb re-called the 5' RACE reads with MiXCR. The repertoire has approximately 83,000 distinct CDR3 sequences, 11% to 15% of them found once; the top ten carry roughly 9.7%. The source material was whole blood. These receptors were collected from an adult who was a healthcare worker with PCR-confirmed SARS-CoV-2 infection or an uninfected control (not recorded which).

The rearrangement links TRBV2 to TRBJ2-1; D is unresolved. The CDR3 has 10 amino acids. The germline CDR1 and CDR2 sequences are SNHLY and FYNNEI. V lost 6 bases, J lost 12 bases, and 9 bases lay in between. CDR3: CASSLYLQFF. The CDR3, as DNA: TGTGCCAGCAGCTTGTATCTGCAGTTCTTC.

This sequence joins TRBV6-4 and TRBJ2-6, with unresolved D. The CDR3 sequence is 16 residues long. The germline V and J ends were trimmed by 0 bases and 1 base, with 7 bases remaining between them. The germline V gene encodes CDR1 MRHNA and CDR2 SNTAGT. CDR3 region: CASSDSGRSGANVLTF. CDR3 in DNA: TGTGCCAGCAGTGACTCAGGGCGTTCTGGGGCCAACGTCCTGACTTTC.

This clonotype was found a few times. The chain has TRBV2 and TRBJ1-2; TRBD1 might be the D (6 bases). Germline V gene sequence: CDR1 SNHLY, CDR2 FYNNEI. This CDR3 region has 12 residues. Between the trimmed V and J ends, which lost 11 bases and 4 bases, there was a span of 14 bases. CDR3 loop: CADRDTGYGYTF. CDR3 coding DNA: TGTGCCGACCGGGACACGGGCTATGGCTACACCTTC.

The V and J genes are TRBV9 and TRBJ1-1, with D possibly matching TRBD1 (5 bases). V lost 9 bases, J lost 1 base, and 22 bases lay in between. Germline values: CDR1 SGDLS, CDR2 YYNGEE. The CDR3 extends over 16 amino acids. CDR3 coding DNA: TGTGCCACCCCCCGGGTCCCAAGAGGGGAGAACACTGAAGCTTTCTTT. Its translation: CATPRVPRGENTEAFF.

This clonotype turned up a few times. This chain connects TRBV5-1 to TRBJ2-3, with a tentative D call TRBD2 (5 bases). This CDR3 spans 13 amino acids. The V gene's germline CDR1 is SGHRS and CDR2 YFSETQ. Trimming cost V 5 bases and J 3 bases, with 10 bases left between them. The CDR3 protein is CASSSTGTDTQYF. The CDR3 DNA is TGCGCCAGCAGTAGTACGGGGACAGATACGCAGTATTTT.

This rearrangement joins TRBV20-1 to TRBJ2-1, with D unresolved. This CDR3 is 14 amino acids long. Between the trimmed V and J ends, which lost 3 bases and 4 bases, there was a span of 13 bases. Germline V lookup: CDR1 DFQATT, CDR2 SNEGSKA (reference sequence). The CDR3 reads CSASYDNVYNEQFF. The CDR3 DNA reads as TGCAGTGCTAGCTACGACAATGTTTACAATGAGCAGTTCTTC.

The table lists this clonotype with a few counts. The gene calls are TRBV7-2 and TRBJ1-1; D is possibly TRBD1 (5 bases). The CDR3 has 14 amino acids. Trimming left V 6 bases short and J 2 bases short, with 13 bases between. Germline V gene sequence: CDR1 SGHTA, CDR2 FQGNSA. DNA of the CDR3: TGTGCCAGCAGGCCTACAGGATTTAACACTGAAGCTTTCTTT. Translating it yields CASRPTGFNTEAFF.

This chain joins TRBV7-2 and TRBJ1-4, with D perhaps matching TRBD1 (5 bases). The CDR3 consists of 14 residues. Between the trimmed V and J ends, which lost 4 bases and 6 bases, there was a span of 12 bases. Germline V lookup: CDR1 SGHTA, CDR2 FQGNSA. CDR3 protein: CASSYEGVDEKLFF. Written as DNA, the CDR3 is TGTGCCAGCAGCTACGAAGGGGTGGATGAAAAACTGTTTTTT.

V is TRBV18 and J is TRBJ2-3; no firm D call. This CDR3 comprises 16 residues. The germline gives CDR1 KGHSH, CDR2 LQKENI. V was cut by 3 bases and J by 2 bases, with 15 bases left in between. Here the CDR3 reads CASSPLGPANTDTQYF. DNA for the CDR3: TGTGCCAGCTCACCCCTGGGTCCCGCAAACACAGATACGCAGTATTTT.

This clonotype was counted a few times. V usage is TRBV7-6 and J usage is TRBJ1-1; TRBD1 might be the D (5 bases). The CDR3 loop spans 14 amino acids. Germline CDR1 reads SGHVS; CDR2 reads FNYEAQ. Trimming removed 5 bases at V and 4 bases at J, with 14 bases between. CDR3 sequence: CASSRGGEGTEAFF. The DNA of the CDR3 is TGTGCCAGCAGCAGGGGCGGGGAGGGCACTGAAGCTTTCTTT.

The V call is TRBV7-2, the J call TRBJ2-7; D perhaps matches TRBD2 (5 bases). V dropped 5 bases and J dropped 1 base, with 15 bases sitting between them. CDR1 and CDR2 from the germline V gene are SGHTA and FQGNSA. CDR3 length: 15 residues. The CDR3 bases are TGTGCCAGCAGCAATACTAGGACGAAATCCTACGAGCAGTACTTC. Its translation: CASSNTRTKSYEQYF. Based on the CDR3 plus reference TRBV7-2 and TRBJ2-7, the full variable domain is GAGVSQSPSNKVTEKGKDVELRCDPISGHTALYWYRQSLGQGLEFLIYFQGNSAPDKSGLPSDRFSAERTGGSVSTLTIQRTQQEDSAVYLCASSNTRTKSYEQYFGPGTRLTVT.

This clonotype has more than one count but fewer than ten. The genes are TRBV5-6 and TRBJ2-7; 9 positions match TRBD1. CDR1 and CDR2 from the germline V gene are SGHDT and YYEEEE. J gave up 5 bases and V 4 bases, and 7 bases lay outside the gene matches. The CDR3 loop spans 14 amino acids. The CDR3 reads CASSIPGTGNEQYF. DNA for the CDR3: TGTGCCAGCAGCATTCCCGGGACAGGGAACGAGCAGTACTTC.

This clonotype was found a few times. The CDR3 region has the DNA TGTGCCAGCAGCTTAGCGGGGGGCCTCTCCTACAATGAGCAGTTCTTC. Its translation is CASSLAGGLSYNEQFF. The chain has TRBV7-6 and TRBJ2-1, with D perhaps TRBD1 or TRBD2 (6 bases each). From germline, CDR1 is SGHVS and CDR2 FNYEAQ. The CDR3 extends over 16 amino acids. With 0 bases removed from V and 0 bases from J, the gap between germline ends came to 9 bases.

The chain links TRBV10-3 to TRBJ2-7, with 9 bases fitting TRBD2. Germline V lookup: CDR1 ENHRY, CDR2 SYGVKD. The trim removed 7 bases at V and 4 bases at J, leaving 8 bases unmatched. This CDR3 spans 14 amino acids. The CDR3, as DNA: TGTGCCATCATGAATAGCGGGGGTGCGTACGAGCAGTACTTC. This translates into CAIMNSGGAYEQYF.

The chain employs TRBV5-1 and TRBJ1-2, with TRBD1 as a possible D gene (5 bases). Trimming removed 3 bases at V and 6 bases at J, with 15 bases between. The V gene's germline CDR1 is SGHRS and CDR2 YFSETQ. The CDR3 is 14 residues long. The CDR3, as DNA: TGCGCCAGCAGCTCGCTACAGGAATCCAATGGCTACACCTTC. It translates to CASSSLQESNGYTF.